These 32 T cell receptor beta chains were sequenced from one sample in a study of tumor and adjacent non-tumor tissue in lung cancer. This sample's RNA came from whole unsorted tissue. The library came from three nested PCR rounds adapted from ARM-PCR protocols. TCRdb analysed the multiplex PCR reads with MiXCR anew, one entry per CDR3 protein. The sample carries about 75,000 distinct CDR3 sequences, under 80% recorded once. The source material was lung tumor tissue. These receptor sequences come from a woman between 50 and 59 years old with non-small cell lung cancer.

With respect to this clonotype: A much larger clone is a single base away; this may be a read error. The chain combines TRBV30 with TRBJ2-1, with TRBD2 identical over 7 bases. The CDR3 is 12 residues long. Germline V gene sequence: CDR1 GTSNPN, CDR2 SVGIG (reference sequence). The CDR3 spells CTWTTSFNEQFF. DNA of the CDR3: TGTACCTGGACGACTAGCTTCAATGAGCAGTTCTTC.

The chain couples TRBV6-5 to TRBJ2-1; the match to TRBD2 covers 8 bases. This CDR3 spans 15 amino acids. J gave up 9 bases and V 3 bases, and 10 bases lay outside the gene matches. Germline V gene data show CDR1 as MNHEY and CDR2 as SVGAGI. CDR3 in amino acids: CASSYTGLGSVEQFF. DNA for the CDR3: TGTGCCAGCAGTTATACGGGACTAGGGAGCGTTGAGCAGTTCTTC.

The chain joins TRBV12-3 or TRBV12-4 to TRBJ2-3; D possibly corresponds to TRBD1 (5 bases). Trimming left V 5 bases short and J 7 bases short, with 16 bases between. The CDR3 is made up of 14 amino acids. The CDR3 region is CASSIRQGPNTQYF. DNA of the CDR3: TGTGCCAGCAGTATCAGGCAGGGTCCAAATACGCAGTATTTT.

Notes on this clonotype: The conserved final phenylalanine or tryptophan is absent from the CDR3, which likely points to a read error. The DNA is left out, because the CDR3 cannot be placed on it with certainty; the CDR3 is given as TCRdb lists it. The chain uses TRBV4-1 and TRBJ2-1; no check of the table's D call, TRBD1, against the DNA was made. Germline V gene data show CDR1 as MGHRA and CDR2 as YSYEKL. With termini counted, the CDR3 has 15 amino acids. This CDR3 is CASSPDRGRSNEQFL.

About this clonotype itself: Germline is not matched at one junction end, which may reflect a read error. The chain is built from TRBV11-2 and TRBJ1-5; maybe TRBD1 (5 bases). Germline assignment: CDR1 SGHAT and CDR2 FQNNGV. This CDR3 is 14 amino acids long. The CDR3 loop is CASTQRGHNLAPAF. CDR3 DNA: TGTGCCAGCACCCAAAGAGGACACAATCTAGCCCCAGCATTT.

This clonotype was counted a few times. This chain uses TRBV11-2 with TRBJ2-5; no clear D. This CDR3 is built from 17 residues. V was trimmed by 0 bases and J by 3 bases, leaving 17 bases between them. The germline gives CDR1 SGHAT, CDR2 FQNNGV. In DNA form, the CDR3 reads TGTGCCAGCAGCTTAGAGCCGGGTATGGGGTTGGAAGAGACCCAGTACTTC. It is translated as CASSLEPGMGLEETQYF.

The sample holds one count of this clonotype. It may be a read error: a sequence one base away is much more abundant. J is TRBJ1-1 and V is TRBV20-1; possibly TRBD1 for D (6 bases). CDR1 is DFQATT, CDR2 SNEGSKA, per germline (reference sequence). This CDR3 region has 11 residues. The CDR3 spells CTASPQGEAFF. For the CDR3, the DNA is TGCACTGCTAGCCCTCAGGGGGAAGCTTTCTTT.

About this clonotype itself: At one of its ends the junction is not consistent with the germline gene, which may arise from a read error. The CDR3: CSARDNNGEPFF. As DNA, the CDR3 is TGCAGTGCTAGAGATAACAACGGGGAGCCGTTTTTT. The rearrangement joins TRBV20-1 to TRBJ2-2; D is perhaps TRBD2 (5 bases). CDR3 length: 12 residues. CDR1 and CDR2 from the germline V gene are DFQATT and SNEGSKA (reference sequence).

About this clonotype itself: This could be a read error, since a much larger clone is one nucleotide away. CDR3 coding DNA: TGTGCCTGTAGCGGGGGGACAGGGACCGGGGAGCTGTTTTTT. It codes for CACSGGTGTGELFF. The chain recombines TRBV19 with TRBJ2-2; possible D gene TRBD2, 10 bases. Germline CDR1 LNHDA, CDR2 SQIVND (reference sequence). The CDR3 has 14 residues.

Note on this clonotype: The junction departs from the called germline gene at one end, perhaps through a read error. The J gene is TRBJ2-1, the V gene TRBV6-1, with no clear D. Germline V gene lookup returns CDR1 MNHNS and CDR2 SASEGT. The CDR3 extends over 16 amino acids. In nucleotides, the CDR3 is TGTACCAGCAGTGAGTGGAGCAGGAGCTCCTACAATGAGCAGTTCTTC. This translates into CTSSEWSRSSYNEQFF.

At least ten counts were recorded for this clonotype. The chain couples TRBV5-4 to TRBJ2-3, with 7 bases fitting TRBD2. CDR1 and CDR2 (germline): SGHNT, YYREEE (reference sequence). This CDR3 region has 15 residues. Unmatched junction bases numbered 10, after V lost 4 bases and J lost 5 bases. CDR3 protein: CASSQFGLDGDTQYF. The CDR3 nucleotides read TGTGCCAGCAGCCAATTCGGACTAGATGGAGATACGCAGTATTTT.

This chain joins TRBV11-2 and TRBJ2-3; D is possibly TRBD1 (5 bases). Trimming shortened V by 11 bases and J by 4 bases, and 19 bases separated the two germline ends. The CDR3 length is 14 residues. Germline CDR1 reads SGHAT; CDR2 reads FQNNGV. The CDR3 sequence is CADSLGIPSDTQYF. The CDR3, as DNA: TGTGCCGACAGCTTAGGGATCCCCTCAGATACGCAGTATTTT.

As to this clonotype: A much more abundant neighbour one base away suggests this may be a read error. The CDR3 coding sequence is TGTGCCTGGAGTGTGACGGCCTACTACGGGCAGTACTTC. Translating gives CAWSVTAYYGQYF. The V call is TRBV30, the J call TRBJ2-7; D unresolved. CDR3 length: 13 residues. Germline V gene sequence: CDR1 GTSNPN, CDR2 SVGIG (reference sequence).

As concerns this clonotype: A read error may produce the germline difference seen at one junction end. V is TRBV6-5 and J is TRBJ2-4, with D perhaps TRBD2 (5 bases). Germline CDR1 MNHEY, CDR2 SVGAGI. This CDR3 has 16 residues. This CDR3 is CVSSEGTGLAKNIQYF. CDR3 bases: TGTGTCAGCAGCGAAGGAACCGGACTAGCCAAAAACATTCAGTACTTC.

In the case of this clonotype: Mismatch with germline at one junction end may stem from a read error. The CDR3, as DNA: TGTGTCAGCAGCTTGGTGAGGGAGCCCGCCTGGAGCCAGTACTTC. Protein: CVSSLVREPAWSQYF. The chain links TRBV5-4 to TRBJ2-5; a weak D match, TRBD2 (5 bases). Germline lookup yields CDR1 SGHNT and CDR2 YYREEE (reference sequence). This CDR3 contains 15 residues.

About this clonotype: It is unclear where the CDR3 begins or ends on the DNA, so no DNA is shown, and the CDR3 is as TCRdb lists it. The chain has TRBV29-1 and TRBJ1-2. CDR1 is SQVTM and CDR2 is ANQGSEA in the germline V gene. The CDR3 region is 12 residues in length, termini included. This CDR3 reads CGVEGEGYGCTF.

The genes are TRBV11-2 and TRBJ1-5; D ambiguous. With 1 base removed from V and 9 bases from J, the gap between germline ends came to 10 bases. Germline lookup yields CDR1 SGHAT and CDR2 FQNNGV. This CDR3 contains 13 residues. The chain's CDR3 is CASSLGGIRPQHF. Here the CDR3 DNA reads TGTGCCAGCAGCTTAGGCGGGATTCGGCCCCAGCATTTT. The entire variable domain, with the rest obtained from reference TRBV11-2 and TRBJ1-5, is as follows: EAGVAQSPRYKIIEKRQSVAFWCNPISGHATLYWYQQILGQGPKLLIQFQNNGVVDDSQLPKDRFSAERLKGVDSTLKIQPAKLEDSAVYLCASSLGGIRPQHFGDGTRLSIL.

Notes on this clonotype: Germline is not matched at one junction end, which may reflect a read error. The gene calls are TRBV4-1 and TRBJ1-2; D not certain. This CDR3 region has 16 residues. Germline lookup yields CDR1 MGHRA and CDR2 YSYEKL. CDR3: CASSHASGRANYGYTF. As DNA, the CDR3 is TGCGCCAGTAGCCATGCTTCAGGACGGGCTAACTATGGCTACACTTTC.

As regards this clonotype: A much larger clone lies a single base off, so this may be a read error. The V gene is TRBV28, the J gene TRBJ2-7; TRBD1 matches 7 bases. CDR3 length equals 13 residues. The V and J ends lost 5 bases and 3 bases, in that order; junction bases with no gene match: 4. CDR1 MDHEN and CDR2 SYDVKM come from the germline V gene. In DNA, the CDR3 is TGTGCCAGCAGTCCAGGGGGTAGCTACGAGCAGTACTTC. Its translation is CASSPGGSYEQYF.

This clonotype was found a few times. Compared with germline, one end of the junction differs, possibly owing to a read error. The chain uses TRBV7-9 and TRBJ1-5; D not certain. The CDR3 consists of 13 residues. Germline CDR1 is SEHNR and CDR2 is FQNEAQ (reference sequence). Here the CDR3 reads CVSSLEGGQPQHF. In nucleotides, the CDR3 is TGTGTCAGCAGCTTAGAGGGAGGGCAGCCCCAGCATTTT. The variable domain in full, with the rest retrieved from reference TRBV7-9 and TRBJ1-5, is DTGVSQNPRHKITKRGQNVTFRCDPISEHNRLYWYRQTLGQGPEFLTYFQNEAQLEKSRLLSDRFSAERPKGSFSTLEIQRTEQGDSAMYLCVSSLEGGQPQHFGDGTRLSIL.

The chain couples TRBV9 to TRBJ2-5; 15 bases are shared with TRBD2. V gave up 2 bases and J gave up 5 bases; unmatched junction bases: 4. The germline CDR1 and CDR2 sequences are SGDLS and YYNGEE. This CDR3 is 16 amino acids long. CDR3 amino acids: CASSVGLAGGRETQYF. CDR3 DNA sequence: TGTGCCAGCAGCGTCGGACTAGCGGGAGGGAGGGAGACCCAGTACTTC.

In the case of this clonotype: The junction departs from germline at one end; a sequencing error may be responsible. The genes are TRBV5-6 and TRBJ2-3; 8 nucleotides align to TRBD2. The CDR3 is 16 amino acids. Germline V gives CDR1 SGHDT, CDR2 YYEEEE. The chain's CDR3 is CASSLYTGGPINTLYF. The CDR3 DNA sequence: TGTGCCAGCAGCTTGTACACGGGAGGGCCGATAAATACGCTGTATTTT.

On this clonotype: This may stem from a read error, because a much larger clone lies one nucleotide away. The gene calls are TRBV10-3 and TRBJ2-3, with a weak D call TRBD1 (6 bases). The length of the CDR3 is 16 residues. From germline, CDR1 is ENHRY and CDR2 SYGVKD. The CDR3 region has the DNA TGTGCCATCAGTGACCAAGCCCGGGACAACACAGATATGCAGTATTTT. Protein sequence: CAISDQARDNTDMQYF.

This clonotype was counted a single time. In DNA, the CDR3 is TGTGCCAGCAGTGAAAATCTGGGACAGGCGCACGAGCAGTACTTC. Its protein is CASSENLGQAHEQYF. The chain links TRBV6-1 to TRBJ2-7, with TRBD1 matching over 8 bases. The germline gives CDR1 MNHNS, CDR2 SASEGT. The ends lost 2 bases at V and 5 bases at J; junction bases unmatched: 8. This CDR3 has 15 residues.

CDR3 DNA: TGTGCCAGCAGCTTAGGGGCAGCCGGGCTAACTGGGCAGTTCTTC. This gives the protein CASSLGAAGLTGQFF. V usage is TRBV7-9 and J usage is TRBJ2-1; D uncertain. Trimming took off 1 base at V and 12 bases at J, with 19 bases between the two ends. Germline CDR1 and CDR2: SEHNR and FQNEAQ (reference sequence). This CDR3 has 15 residues. Combining the CDR3 with reference TRBV7-9 and TRBJ2-1 gives the whole variable domain DTGVSQNPRHKITKRGQNVTFRCDPISEHNRLYWYRQTLGQGPEFLTYFQNEAQLEKSRLLSDRFSAERPKGSFSTLEIQRTEQGDSAMYLCASSLGAAGLTGQFFGPGTRLTVL.

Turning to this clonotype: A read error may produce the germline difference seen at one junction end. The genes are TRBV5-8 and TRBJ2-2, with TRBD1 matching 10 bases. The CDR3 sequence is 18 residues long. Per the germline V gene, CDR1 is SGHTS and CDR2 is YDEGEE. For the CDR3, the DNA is TGTGCCAGCAGTTTGGTTATCGGGACAGGGGTGAACATCGGGGAGCTGTTTTTT. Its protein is CASSLVIGTGVNIGELFF.

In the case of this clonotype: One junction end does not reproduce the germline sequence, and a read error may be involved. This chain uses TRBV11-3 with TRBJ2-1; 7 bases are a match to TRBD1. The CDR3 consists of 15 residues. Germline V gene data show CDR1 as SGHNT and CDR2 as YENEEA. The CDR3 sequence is CAGSNRDRSYNEQFF. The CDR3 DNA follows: TGTGCCGGCAGTAACCGGGACAGATCCTATAATGAGCAGTTCTTC.

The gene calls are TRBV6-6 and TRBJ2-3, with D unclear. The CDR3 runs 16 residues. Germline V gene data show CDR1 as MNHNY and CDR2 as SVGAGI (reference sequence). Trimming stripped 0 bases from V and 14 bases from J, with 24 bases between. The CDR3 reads CASSYSAAGSTDKRYF. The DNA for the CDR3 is TGTGCCAGCAGTTACTCCGCGGCAGGAAGCACAGATAAGCGGTATTTT.

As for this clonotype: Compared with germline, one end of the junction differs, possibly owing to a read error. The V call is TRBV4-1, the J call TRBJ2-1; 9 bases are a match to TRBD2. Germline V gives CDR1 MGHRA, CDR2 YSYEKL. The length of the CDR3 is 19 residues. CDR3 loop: CASSHPGLAGGPRYNKQFF. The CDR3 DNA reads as TGCGCCAGCAGCCATCCGGGACTGGCGGGAGGGCCAAGATACAATAAGCAGTTCTTC.

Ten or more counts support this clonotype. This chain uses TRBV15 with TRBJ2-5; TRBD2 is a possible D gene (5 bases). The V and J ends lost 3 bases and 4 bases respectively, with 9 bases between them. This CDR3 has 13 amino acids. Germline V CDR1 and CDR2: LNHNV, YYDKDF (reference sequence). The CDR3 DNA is TGTGCCACCAGCAGCACGGGGAGAGAGACCCAGTACTTC. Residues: CATSSTGRETQYF.

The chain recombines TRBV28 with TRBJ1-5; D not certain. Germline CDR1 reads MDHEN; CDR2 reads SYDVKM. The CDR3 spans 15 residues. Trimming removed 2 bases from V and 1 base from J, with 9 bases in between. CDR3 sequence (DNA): TGTGCCAGCAGTTTACGACACATAAGCAATCAGCCCCAGCATTTT. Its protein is CASSLRHISNQPQHF.

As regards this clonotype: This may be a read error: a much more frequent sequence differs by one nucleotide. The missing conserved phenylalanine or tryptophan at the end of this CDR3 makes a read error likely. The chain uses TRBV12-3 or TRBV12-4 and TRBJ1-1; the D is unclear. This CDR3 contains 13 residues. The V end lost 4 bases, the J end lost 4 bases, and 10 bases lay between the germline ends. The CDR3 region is CASSYGSSTEAFS. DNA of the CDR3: TGTGCCAGCAGTTACGGGTCGAGCACTGAAGCTTTCTCT.